These 27 T cell receptor beta chains were all obtained from the same sample, sequenced in a study of technical replicates of blood from a handful of donors. TCRdb keeps only in-frame clones here, not all; method: immunoSEQ multiplex PCR. This sample yields tens of thousands of clones, of which about 97% are seen a single time; roughly 0.2% belongs to the top ten. The sequenced sample was T cells isolated from PBMCs. The receptors originated from a human donor in good health.

This clone showed up just once. This sequence joins TRBV7-9 and TRBJ1-3; D is perhaps TRBD1 (6 bases). Germline V CDR1 and CDR2: SEHNR, FQNEAQ (reference sequence). CDR3 length: 16 amino acids. Trimming stripped 5 bases from V and 4 bases from J, with 18 bases between. CDR3 sequence: CASSLILGAKGNTIYF. The CDR3 DNA reads TGTGCCAGCAGCCTGATTTTGGGGGCGAAAGGAAACACCATATATTTT.

CDR3 nucleotide sequence: TGTGCCAGCAGTGAAGCCTTCAGGTATGGAAATCAGCCCCAGCATTTT. Translation gives CASSEAFRYGNQPQHF. The chain combines TRBV6-1 with TRBJ1-5; D unclear. The CDR3 sequence is 16 residues long. The ends were cut back, 0 bases at V and 4 bases at J, with 13 bases in the middle. In germline, CDR1 is MNHNS, CDR2 SASEGT.

This clone was observed a single time. The gene calls are TRBV20-1 and TRBJ2-5, with 9 bases that match TRBD1. The germline CDR1 and CDR2 sequences are DFQATT and SNEGSKA (reference sequence). The CDR3 loop spans 11 amino acids. Trimming cost V 6 bases and J 5 bases; bases outside gene matches: 1. The CDR3 region has the DNA TGCAGTGCAGACAGGGGGGAGACCCAGTACTTC. Its translation: CSADRGETQYF.

The genes are TRBV5-1 and TRBJ2-1, with 7 positions matching TRBD1. The CDR3 is made up of 17 amino acids. The germline V gene encodes CDR1 SGHRS and CDR2 YFSETQ. V lost 4 bases to trimming and J lost 4 bases; unmatched junction nucleotides: 14. The CDR3 loop is CASSRLTLGTAYNEQFF. The CDR3 DNA sequence: TGCGCCAGCAGCCGTCTCACCCTGGGGACAGCTTACAATGAGCAGTTCTTC.

The V and J genes are TRBV14 and TRBJ2-1; D perhaps matches TRBD2 (5 bases). The germline gives CDR1 SGHDN, CDR2 FVKESK. Deletions cut 6 bases from V and 5 bases from J, with 20 bases between. The CDR3 contains 16 residues. The CDR3 region has the DNA TGTGCCAGCAGTCCCCTGGTAGAGCGGCTAGACAATGAGCAGTTCTTC. Translation gives CASSPLVERLDNEQFF.

This sequence joins TRBV5-1 and TRBJ2-5; D may be TRBD2 (6 bases). Looked up from germline, CDR1 is SGHRS and CDR2 is YFSETQ. This CDR3 comprises 13 residues. Trimming cost V 3 bases and J 5 bases, with 11 bases left between them. Here the CDR3 reads CASSYLARETQYF. The CDR3 bases are TGCGCCAGCAGCTACCTAGCGCGGGAGACCCAGTACTTC.

V usage is TRBV12-5 and J usage is TRBJ2-7; a weak D match, TRBD1 (5 bases). V dropped 10 bases and J dropped 3 bases, with 13 bases sitting between them. The CDR3 consists of 12 residues. The germline V gene encodes CDR1 LGHNT and CDR2 FRNRAP. The CDR3 loop is CATSGNFYEQYF. The CDR3 DNA reads as TGTGCTACCTCAGGGAACTTCTACGAGCAGTACTTC.

This chain uses TRBV15 with TRBJ2-7; a weak D match, TRBD2 (7 bases). The length of the CDR3 is 14 residues. V shed 4 bases and J shed 2 bases, with 12 bases lying between them. The germline V gene encodes CDR1 LNHNV and CDR2 YYDKDF (reference sequence). The CDR3 is CATSTGGGPYEQYF. CDR3 DNA sequence: TGTGCCACCAGCACGGGGGGCGGCCCCTACGAGCAGTACTTC.

V and J are TRBV7-6 and TRBJ2-1, with 7 bases aligning to TRBD2. Germline trimming cut 2 bases from V and 6 bases from J; bases unmatched to any gene: 4. The CDR3 loop spans 14 amino acids. Germline assignment: CDR1 SGHVS and CDR2 FNYEAQ. CDR3 bases: TGTGCCAGCAGCTTACGACTAGCCGGCAATGAGCAGTTCTTC. Residues: CASSLRLAGNEQFF.

This rearrangement joins TRBV6-4 to TRBJ2-3; 7 bases are a match to TRBD2. Germline assignment: CDR1 MRHNA and CDR2 SNTAGT. The CDR3 contains 14 residues. The V and J ends lost 3 bases and 0 bases, in that order; junction bases with no gene match: 0. The CDR3 loop is CASSERGSTDTQYF. Written as DNA, the CDR3 is TGTGCCAGCAGTGAGCGGGGGAGCACAGATACGCAGTATTTT.

The rearrangement uses TRBV19 and TRBJ2-3; 7 bases agree with TRBD2. J lost 0 bases, V lost 2 bases, and 5 bases had no gene match. The CDR3 length is 16 residues. Per germline, CDR1 LNHDA and CDR2 SQIVND (reference sequence). The CDR3 reads CASSIWGGESTDTQYF. As DNA, the CDR3 is TGTGCCAGTAGTATATGGGGAGGGGAAAGCACAGATACGCAGTATTTT. Filled out from reference TRBV19 and TRBJ2-3, the complete variable domain reads DGGITQSPKYLFRKEGQNVTLSCEQNLNHDAMYWYRQDPGQGLRLIYYSQIVNDFQKGDIAEGYSVSREKKESFPLTVTSAQKNPTAFYLCASSIWGGESTDTQYFGPGTRLTVL.

This CDR3 reads CASSSQGGSKTQYF. The CDR3 DNA sequence: TGTGCCAGCAGCTCCCAAGGGGGCTCAAAGACCCAGTACTTC. This sequence joins TRBV14 and TRBJ2-5, with TRBD1 identical over 7 bases. The CDR3 contains 14 residues. The V gene end was trimmed by 5 bases and the J gene end by 6 bases; junction bases not matched to a gene: 9. Germline V CDR1 and CDR2: SGHDN, FVKESK.

This chain joins TRBV6-5 and TRBJ1-1; unclear D gene. V was shortened by 6 bases and J by 5 bases, with 13 bases between the two germline ends. From germline, CDR1 is MNHEY and CDR2 SVGAGI. This CDR3 comprises 13 residues. CDR3 bases: TGTGCCAGCAGCCCTCACAAATTAACTGAAGCTTTCTTT. Its translation is CASSPHKLTEAFF.

This clone appeared a single time. The genes are TRBV4-1 and TRBJ2-1; 8 positions match TRBD1. Per the germline V gene, CDR1 is MGHRA and CDR2 is YSYEKL. The junction had 6 bases not matched to a gene; V was cut back by 1 base and J by 10 bases. The CDR3 totals 14 residues. The CDR3 is CASSQGYRGTEQFF. The CDR3 bases are TGCGCCAGCAGCCAAGGTTACAGGGGGACGGAGCAGTTCTTC.

The chain employs TRBV2 and TRBJ1-5; TRBD1 agrees at 8 bases. V lost 4 bases to trimming and J lost 6 bases; unmatched junction nucleotides: 5. Germline V lookup: CDR1 SNHLY, CDR2 FYNNEI. This CDR3 is 14 amino acids long. The CDR3 DNA reads TGTGCCAGCAGTGGACAGGGGATTCTTCAGCCCCAGCATTTT. Translated: CASSGQGILQPQHF.

The V and J genes are TRBV9 and TRBJ2-2; 11 bases fit TRBD1. The CDR3 is 17 amino acids. The V segment lost 6 bases and the J segment 5 bases; nucleotides outside the gene matches: 12. Germline V gene lookup returns CDR1 SGDLS and CDR2 YYNGEE. The CDR3 protein is CASTEGQGAIWTGELFF. In DNA form, the CDR3 reads TGTGCCAGCACCGAAGGACAGGGGGCAATTTGGACCGGGGAGCTGTTTTTT.

Comments on this clone: Other DNA sequences from this sample encode an identical CDR3 as well. The chain has TRBV5-4 and TRBJ2-5; 8 nucleotides match TRBD2. CDR1 SGHNT and CDR2 YYREEE come from the germline V gene (reference sequence). The CDR3 sequence is 14 residues long. The V segment lost 1 base and the J segment 1 base; nucleotides outside the gene matches: 0. As DNA, the CDR3 is TGTGCCAGCAGCTTGACTAGCGGCCAAGAGACCCAGTACTTC. This sequence encodes CASSLTSGQETQYF.

The chain links TRBV11-2 to TRBJ1-2, with no clear D. Germline V gene sequence: CDR1 SGHAT, CDR2 FQNNGV. V was pared by 1 base and J by 1 base, with 19 bases between. This CDR3 is built from 18 residues. CDR3 loop: CASSLVRSEGRYNYGYTF. CDR3 bases: TGTGCCAGCAGCTTAGTCCGGTCCGAGGGCCGATATAACTATGGCTACACCTTC.

The chain combines TRBV15 with TRBJ1-2; 7 bases line up with TRBD1. The CDR3 totals 15 residues. The germline gives CDR1 LNHNV, CDR2 YYDKDF (reference sequence). The trim removed 5 bases at V and 4 bases at J, leaving 10 bases unmatched. The CDR3 loop reads CATSGDYRGTYGYTF. The CDR3 DNA reads TGTGCCACCAGCGGTGATTACAGGGGAACCTATGGCTACACCTTC.

The chain employs TRBV7-6 and TRBJ2-7; no clear D gene. The germline V gene has CDR1 SGHVS and CDR2 FNYEAQ. This CDR3 is 14 amino acids long. V lost 5 bases, J lost 3 bases, and 14 bases lay in between. The CDR3 loop reads CASSLGNGDYEQYF. CDR3 nucleotides: TGTGCCAGCAGCCTTGGTAACGGAGACTACGAGCAGTACTTC.

The gene calls are TRBV15 and TRBJ2-2, with 8 bases aligning to TRBD1. The CDR3 runs to 14 residues. The V gene end was trimmed by 0 bases and the J gene end by 7 bases; junction bases not matched to a gene: 1. Germline CDR1 reads LNHNV; CDR2 reads YYDKDF (reference sequence). CDR3 sequence: CATSRDGTGGELFF. The CDR3 nucleotides read TGTGCCACCAGCAGAGATGGGACAGGCGGGGAGCTGTTTTTT.

This chain connects TRBV9 to TRBJ2-5, with 8 bases that match TRBD2. Germline V gives CDR1 SGDLS, CDR2 YYNGEE. The CDR3 covers 15 residues. Germline trimming cut 0 bases from V and 3 bases from J; bases unmatched to any gene: 4. The CDR3 spells CASSVAGGPKETQYF. The CDR3 region has the DNA TGTGCCAGCAGCGTAGCGGGGGGGCCTAAAGAGACCCAGTACTTC.

This rearrangement joins TRBV27 to TRBJ1-2; 9 positions agree with TRBD1. The CDR3 is 17 residues long. Germline lookup yields CDR1 MNHEY and CDR2 SMNVEV (reference sequence). The J segment lost 5 bases and the V segment lost 6 bases, leaving 16 bases of the junction unmatched. The CDR3, as DNA: TGTGCCAGCAGGTACAGGGCGGAGGACAGGGGATATTATGGCTACACCTTC. It specifies CASRYRAEDRGYYGYTF.

The chain uses TRBV30 and TRBJ1-3; TRBD1 matches at 8 bases. The V segment lost 1 base and the J segment 3 bases; nucleotides outside the gene matches: 5. Germline V lookup: CDR1 GTSNPN, CDR2 SVGIG (reference sequence). The length of the CDR3 is 15 residues. CDR3 loop: CAWSEARGLGNTIYF. DNA for the CDR3: TGTGCCTGGAGTGAGGCCAGGGGGCTTGGAAACACCATATATTTT.

This chain joins TRBV6-1 and TRBJ1-3, with 7 positions matching TRBD1. This CDR3 has 16 amino acids. Germline V gene sequence: CDR1 MNHNS, CDR2 SASEGT. Trimming at V came to 1 base and at J to 0 bases, leaving 3 bases not matched to a gene. Here the CDR3 DNA reads TGTGCCAGCAGTGAAGAGACAGGGTCCTCTGGAAACACCATATATTTT. Its protein is CASSEETGSSGNTIYF.

The gene calls are TRBV7-6 and TRBJ2-7, with a possible D match to TRBD2 (5 bases). CDR1 SGHVS and CDR2 FNYEAQ come from the germline V gene. Trimming took off 5 bases at V and 2 bases at J, with 19 bases between the two ends. This CDR3 comprises 16 residues. As DNA, the CDR3 is TGTGCCAGCAGCCCCGAGGGATTAGGATTTGCCTACGAGCAGTACTTC. This translates into CASSPEGLGFAYEQYF.

The chain couples TRBV4-2 to TRBJ2-1; 9 positions match TRBD1. Germline assignment: CDR1 LGHNA and CDR2 YNFKEQ. The CDR3 contains 16 residues. Trimming cost V 4 bases and J 0 bases; bases outside gene matches: 4. CDR3 amino acids: CASSLLTGGSYNEQFF. The CDR3 bases are TGTGCCAGCAGCCTCCTGACAGGGGGCTCCTACAATGAGCAGTTCTTC.